Below, 5 T cell receptor beta chains from the same sample are listed, as sequenced in a study of blood T cell repertoires in COVID-19. The protocol was immunoSEQ multiplex PCR, while the TCRdb copy is restricted to in-frame clones and leaves out a portion. The sample holds some 190,000 clones, around nine tenths seen once. Sequenced input: peripheral blood. These receptors were collected from a young man with acute or convalescent COVID-19.

The chain employs TRBV12-3 or TRBV12-4 and TRBJ1-5; D is uncertain. This CDR3 has 11 residues. V was pared by 8 bases and J by 4 bases, with 6 bases between. The chain's CDR3 is CASLQNQPQHF. The CDR3, as DNA: TGTGCCAGCTTGCAGAATCAGCCCCAGCATTTT.

The chain joins TRBV28 to TRBJ1-3; D remains unclear. With 6 bases removed from V and 0 bases from J, the gap between germline ends came to 6 bases. The CDR3 runs to 13 residues. CDR1 is MDHEN and CDR2 is SYDVKM in the germline V gene. The CDR3 nucleotides read TGTGCCAGCAGGTTCTACTCTGGAAACACCATATATTTT. It yields the protein CASRFYSGNTIYF.

Note on this clone: The same CDR3 can be traced to other DNA sequences in this sample. CDR3 sequence reads: CASSPETGQLYNSPLHF. CDR3 coding DNA: TGTGCCAGCAGCCCAGAGACAGGCCAGCTCTATAATTCACCCCTCCACTTT. This sequence joins TRBV28 and TRBJ1-6; tentative D call: TRBD1 (6 bases). V was cut by 6 bases and J by 3 bases, with 18 bases left in between. This CDR3 has 17 residues. CDR1 and CDR2 (germline): MDHEN, SYDVKM.

The rearrangement links TRBV18 to TRBJ1-1, with 8 bases lining up with TRBD1. Trimming at V came to 5 bases and at J to 0 bases, leaving 5 bases not matched to a gene. There are 15 residues in the CDR3. The germline V gene has CDR1 KGHSH and CDR2 LQKENI. CDR3: CASSSGTGMNTEAFF. In nucleotides, the CDR3 is TGTGCCAGCTCATCGGGGACAGGCATGAACACTGAAGCTTTCTTT.

The chain joins TRBV7-2 to TRBJ2-7, with TRBD2 matching over 15 bases. Germline lookup yields CDR1 SGHTA and CDR2 FQGNSA. The CDR3 consists of 15 residues. V shed 5 bases, J shed 7 bases, and the junction held 6 bases outside the gene matches. CDR3 in DNA: TGTGCCAGCAGCCCACCGGGACTAGCGGGAGGAGAGCAGTACTTC. Translation: CASSPPGLAGGEQYF. The full variable domain, its missing parts supplied by reference TRBV7-2 and TRBJ2-7, is GAGVSQSPSNKVTEKGKDVELRCDPISGHTALYWYRQSLGQGLEFLIYFQGNSAPDKSGLPSDRFSAERTGGSVSTLTIQRTQQEDSAVYLCASSPPGLAGGEQYFGPGTRLTVT.